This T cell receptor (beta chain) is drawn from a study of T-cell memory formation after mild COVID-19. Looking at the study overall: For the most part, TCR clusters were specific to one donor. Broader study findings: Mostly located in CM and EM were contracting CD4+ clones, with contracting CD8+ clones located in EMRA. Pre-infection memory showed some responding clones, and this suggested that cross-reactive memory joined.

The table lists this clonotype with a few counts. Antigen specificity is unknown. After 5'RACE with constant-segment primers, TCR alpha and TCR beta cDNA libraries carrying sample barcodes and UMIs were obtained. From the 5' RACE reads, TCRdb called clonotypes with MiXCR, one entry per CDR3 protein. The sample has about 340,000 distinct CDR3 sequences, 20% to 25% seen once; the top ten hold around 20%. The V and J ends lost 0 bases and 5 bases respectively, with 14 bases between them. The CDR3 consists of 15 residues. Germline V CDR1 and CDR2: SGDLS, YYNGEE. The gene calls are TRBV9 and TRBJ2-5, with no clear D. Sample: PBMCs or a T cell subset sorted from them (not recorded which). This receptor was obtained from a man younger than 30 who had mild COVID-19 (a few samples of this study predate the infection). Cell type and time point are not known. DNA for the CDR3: TGTGCCAGCAGCGTAGGAACTGCCCCCGGGGAGACCCAGTACTTC. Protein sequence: CASSVGTAPGETQYF.